This T cell receptor (beta chain) appears in the sequencing data of a study of T cell responses to AZD1222 COVID-19 vaccine. TCRdb's table, derived via immunoSEQ multiplex PCR, lists solely in-frame clones and lacks some. This sample has some 110,000 clones; 85% to 95% occur once, and the top ten carry about 3%. Germline assignment: CDR1 MDHEN and CDR2 SYDVKM. The junction had 5 bases not matched to a gene; V was cut back by 3 bases and J by 7 bases. The CDR3 has 16 residues. V usage is TRBV28 and J usage is TRBJ2-1; TRBD2 agrees at 14 bases. The source material was peripheral blood, sampled on day 0 of AZD1222 vaccination. This receptor was obtained from an adult in good health. In nucleotides, the CDR3 is TGTGCCAGCAGTTTGAGGGGGACTAGCGGGAGAAATGAGCAGTTCTTC. It translates to CASSLRGTSGRNEQFF.